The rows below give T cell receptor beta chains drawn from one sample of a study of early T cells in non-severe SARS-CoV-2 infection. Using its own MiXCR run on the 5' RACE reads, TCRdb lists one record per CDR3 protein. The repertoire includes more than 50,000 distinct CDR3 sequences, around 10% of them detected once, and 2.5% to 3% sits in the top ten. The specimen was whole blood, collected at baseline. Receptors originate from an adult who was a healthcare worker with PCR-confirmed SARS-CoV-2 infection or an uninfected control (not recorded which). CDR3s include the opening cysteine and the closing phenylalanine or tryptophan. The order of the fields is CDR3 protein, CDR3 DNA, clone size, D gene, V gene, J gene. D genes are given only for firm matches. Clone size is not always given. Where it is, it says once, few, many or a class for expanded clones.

CDR3 protein: CSARDQLAGTYEQYF; CDR3 DNA: TGCAGTGCTAGAGATCAGCTAGCGGGAACCTACGAGCAGTACTTC; clone size: few; D gene: TRBD2; V gene: TRBV20-1; J gene: TRBJ2-7
CDR3 protein: CASSHATLRVGMSYNEQFF; CDR3 DNA: TGCGCCAGCAGCCACGCGACTCTCAGGGTGGGTATGTCCTACAATGAGCAGTTCTTC; clone size: many; D gene: .; V gene: TRBV4-1; J gene: TRBJ2-1
CDR3 protein: CASSRVAGGATEAFF; CDR3 DNA: TGTGCCAGCAGCCGGGTGGCCGGAGGGGCCACTGAAGCTTTCTTT; clone size: few; D gene: .; V gene: TRBV14; J gene: TRBJ1-1
CDR3 protein: CASSRGLAETQYF; CDR3 DNA: TGTGCCAGCAGCAGGGGACTAGCGGAGACCCAGTACTTC; clone size: few; D gene: TRBD2; V gene: TRBV7-3; J gene: TRBJ2-5
CDR3 protein: CASSLASVFNYGYTF; CDR3 DNA: TGTGCCAGCAGCTTAGCGTCAGTCTTTAACTATGGCTACACCTTC; clone size: .; D gene: .; V gene: TRBV7-9; J gene: TRBJ1-2
CDR3 protein: CASKSWDTQYF; CDR3 DNA: TGTGCCAGCAAATCCTGGGATACGCAGTATTTT; clone size: few; D gene: .; V gene: TRBV7-3; J gene: TRBJ2-3
CDR3 protein: CASSGTEGETQYF; CDR3 DNA: TGTGCCAGCAGTGGGACAGAGGGTGAGACCCAGTACTTC; clone size: few; D gene: TRBD1; V gene: TRBV7-9; J gene: TRBJ2-5
CDR3 protein: CASSLDRGVKKLFF; CDR3 DNA: TGTGCCAGCAGTCTTGACAGGGGAGTAAAAAAACTGTTTTTT; clone size: many; D gene: TRBD1; V gene: TRBV12-3/TRBV12-4; J gene: TRBJ1-4
CDR3 protein: CSARDGQVELRSTDTQYF; CDR3 DNA: TGCAGTGCTAGAGACGGCCAGGTAGAGTTGAGGAGCACAGATACGCAGTATTTT; clone size: .; D gene: .; V gene: TRBV20-1; J gene: TRBJ2-3
CDR3 protein: CASSLGRKIAGISYNEQFF; CDR3 DNA: TGTGCCAGCAGCTTAGGGCGGAAGATAGCGGGAATATCCTACAATGAGCAGTTCTTC; clone size: .; D gene: TRBD2; V gene: TRBV11-3; J gene: TRBJ2-1
CDR3 protein: CASTPTGSPGANVLTF; CDR3 DNA: TGTGCCAGTACCCCGACAGGTTCCCCCGGGGCCAACGTCCTGACTTTC; clone size: many; D gene: .; V gene: TRBV19; J gene: TRBJ2-6
CDR3 protein: CASSYGRADTQYF; CDR3 DNA: TGTGCCAGCAGTTACGGGAGGGCAGATACGCAGTATTTT; clone size: many; D gene: TRBD2; V gene: TRBV2; J gene: TRBJ2-3
CDR3 protein: CASSQEAGFNEKLFF; CDR3 DNA: TGTGCCAGCAGCCAAGAGGCGGGATTCAATGAAAAACTGTTTTTT; clone size: many; D gene: .; V gene: TRBV3-1; J gene: TRBJ1-4
CDR3 protein: CASSYGGGAPAGELFF; CDR3 DNA: TGTGCCAGCAGTTACGGCGGGGGGGCCCCGGCCGGGGAGCTGTTTTTT; clone size: few; D gene: TRBD2; V gene: TRBV6-2/TRBV6-3; J gene: TRBJ2-2
CDR3 protein: CASSFKGTSTDTQYF; CDR3 DNA: TGTGCCAGCAGTTTCAAGGGGACGAGCACAGATACGCAGTATTTT; clone size: .; D gene: .; V gene: TRBV12-3/TRBV12-4; J gene: TRBJ2-3
CDR3 protein: CASSGHNEQFF; CDR3 DNA: TGTGCCAGCTCGGGACACAATGAGCAGTTCTTC; clone size: .; D gene: .; V gene: TRBV18; J gene: TRBJ2-1
CDR3 protein: CASSTNRGRGEKLFF; CDR3 DNA: TGTGCCAGCAGCACTAACAGGGGGCGCGGTGAAAAACTGTTTTTT; clone size: .; D gene: TRBD1; V gene: TRBV7-2; J gene: TRBJ1-4
CDR3 protein: CATGLAGSSYEQYF; CDR3 DNA: TGTGCCACAGGACTAGCGGGGAGCTCCTACGAGCAGTACTTC; clone size: few; D gene: TRBD2; V gene: TRBV19; J gene: TRBJ2-7
CDR3 protein: CASSQSTFMTSGYYEQYF; CDR3 DNA: TGTGCCAGCAGCCAAAGCACCTTTATGACTAGCGGATACTACGAGCAGTACTTC; clone size: .; D gene: TRBD2; V gene: TRBV3-1; J gene: TRBJ2-7
CDR3 protein: CASSSHRPDTQYF; CDR3 DNA: TGTGCCAGCAGTTCGCATCGACCCGATACGCAGTATTTT; clone size: few; D gene: .; V gene: TRBV7-2; J gene: TRBJ2-3
CDR3 protein: CASSLSNSYEQYF; CDR3 DNA: TGTGCCAGCAGTTTAAGTAATTCCTACGAGCAGTACTTC; clone size: .; D gene: .; V gene: TRBV28; J gene: TRBJ2-7
CDR3 protein: CASQAGNPNTGELFF; CDR3 DNA: TGTGCTAGTCAGGCAGGGAATCCGAACACCGGGGAGCTGTTTTTT; clone size: few; D gene: .; V gene: TRBV12-5; J gene: TRBJ2-2
CDR3 protein: CASWGDSIYNEQFF; CDR3 DNA: TGTGCCAGTTGGGGGGACTCTATCTACAATGAGCAGTTCTTC; clone size: .; D gene: .; V gene: TRBV6-5; J gene: TRBJ2-1
CDR3 protein: CASSDGQGPVQPQHF; CDR3 DNA: TGTGCCAGCAGCGATGGGCAGGGGCCGGTCCAGCCCCAGCATTTT; clone size: many; D gene: .; V gene: TRBV6-5; J gene: TRBJ1-5
CDR3 protein: CASSVDRGRNTEAFF; CDR3 DNA: TGTGCCAGCAGTGTCGACAGGGGGCGGAACACTGAAGCTTTCTTT; clone size: .; D gene: TRBD1; V gene: TRBV6-1; J gene: TRBJ1-1
CDR3 protein: CASSTQGAATGELFF; CDR3 DNA: TGTGCCAGCAGCACGCAGGGGGCGGCCACCGGGGAGCTGTTTTTT; clone size: many; D gene: TRBD1; V gene: TRBV7-3; J gene: TRBJ2-2
CDR3 protein: CASSYEGDYNEQFF; CDR3 DNA: TGTGCCAGCAGTTACGAGGGGGACTACAATGAGCAGTTCTTC; clone size: .; D gene: .; V gene: TRBV6-2/TRBV6-3; J gene: TRBJ2-1
CDR3 protein: CATLGEPSYEQYF; CDR3 DNA: TGTGCCACCCTTGGGGAGCCATCCTACGAGCAGTACTTC; clone size: .; D gene: .; V gene: TRBV19; J gene: TRBJ2-7
CDR3 protein: CSVEGPWVGDTQYF; CDR3 DNA: TGCAGCGTTGAAGGTCCGTGGGTGGGGGATACGCAGTATTTT; clone size: few; D gene: .; V gene: TRBV29-1; J gene: TRBJ2-3
CDR3 protein: CSAWQEGAFF; CDR3 DNA: TGCAGTGCTTGGCAGGAAGGAGCTTTCTTT; clone size: few; D gene: .; V gene: TRBV20-1; J gene: TRBJ1-1
CDR3 protein: CGTFDRSSYEQYF; CDR3 DNA: TGTGGAACCTTCGACAGGAGCTCCTACGAGCAGTACTTC; clone size: many; D gene: .; V gene: TRBV28; J gene: TRBJ2-7
CDR3 protein: CAISVGLLRDIQYF; CDR3 DNA: TGTGCCATCAGTGTGGGCCTCTTGAGGGACATTCAGTACTTC; clone size: few; D gene: .; V gene: TRBV10-3; J gene: TRBJ2-4
CDR3 protein: CSAPDSGRAGNEQFF; CDR3 DNA: TGCAGTGCTCCGGATAGCGGGAGGGCCGGGAATGAGCAGTTCTTC; clone size: few; D gene: TRBD2; V gene: TRBV20-1; J gene: TRBJ2-1
CDR3 protein: CASSLAAESNEQYF; CDR3 DNA: TGCGCCAGCAGCTTGGCCGCCGAGTCCAACGAGCAGTACTTC; clone size: many; D gene: .; V gene: TRBV5-1; J gene: TRBJ2-7
CDR3 protein: CATSDPGRYNEQFF; CDR3 DNA: TGTGCCACCAGTGACCCGGGGCGCTACAATGAGCAGTTCTTC; clone size: .; D gene: .; V gene: TRBV24-1; J gene: TRBJ2-1
CDR3 protein: CASSLRTSGSGAQYF; CDR3 DNA: TGTGCCAGCAGCCTCCGGACTAGCGGGAGCGGGGCCCAGTACTTC; clone size: few; D gene: TRBD2; V gene: TRBV14; J gene: TRBJ2-5
CDR3 protein: CASRFTAMNTEAFF; CDR3 DNA: TGTGCCAGCAGGTTTACCGCGATGAACACTGAAGCTTTCTTT; clone size: few; D gene: .; V gene: TRBV7-2; J gene: TRBJ1-1
CDR3 protein: CASSQGQAAYEQYF; CDR3 DNA: TGTGCCAGCAGCCAGGGACAGGCAGCCTACGAGCAGTACTTC; clone size: .; D gene: TRBD1; V gene: TRBV7-2; J gene: TRBJ2-7
CDR3 protein: CASSLGVYEQYF; CDR3 DNA: TGTGCCAGCAGCTTAGGAGTTTACGAGCAGTACTTC; clone size: many; D gene: .; V gene: TRBV7-9; J gene: TRBJ2-7
CDR3 protein: CASSEVFLAGVENEQFF; CDR3 DNA: TGCGCCAGCAGTGAGGTCTTCCTAGCGGGAGTCGAGAATGAGCAGTTCTTC; clone size: .; D gene: TRBD2; V gene: TRBV10-2; J gene: TRBJ2-1